Below, 9 T cell receptor beta chains from the same sample are listed, as sequenced in a study of T-cell reconstitution after alpha-beta-depleted transplantation in children. As it was prepared, the TCRbeta library received unique molecular identifiers. TCRdb recomputed calls from the PCR reads with MiXCR, one row per CDR3 protein. The table shows around 380,000 distinct CDR3 sequences, with approximately 11% occurring only once. The sequenced sample was PBMCs from the stem cell graft donor, obtained from the stem cell graft. The receptors originated from a human donor who donated a stem cell graft to a child with acute myeloid leukemia.

J is TRBJ2-2 and V is TRBV5-8, with a tentative D call TRBD2 (6 bases). CDR1 is SGHTS, CDR2 YDEGEE, per germline. CDR3 length: 15 residues. Trimming stripped 6 bases from V and 5 bases from J, with 17 bases between. The CDR3 region is CASTGGEVWTGELFF. In DNA form, the CDR3 reads TGTGCCAGCACCGGGGGAGAGGTGTGGACCGGGGAGCTGTTTTTT.

A few counts support this clonotype. This chain joins TRBV5-1 and TRBJ1-5; a possible D gene is TRBD1 (5 bases). The CDR3 length is 14 residues. V dropped 3 bases and J dropped 7 bases, with 14 bases sitting between them. Germline V gives CDR1 SGHRS, CDR2 YFSETQ. CDR3: CASSSDGGGQPQHF. The CDR3 bases are TGCGCCAGCAGCTCGGACGGGGGTGGCCAGCCCCAGCATTTT.

The chain couples TRBV29-1 to TRBJ2-7; no reliable D call. Germline V gene lookup returns CDR1 SQVTM and CDR2 ANQGSEA. V lost 6 bases and J 2 bases, leaving 11 bases between the germline ends. The CDR3 is 12 residues long. The CDR3 region has the DNA TGCAGCGTGCAAGAAATGGCCTACGAGCAGTACTTC. This gives the protein CSVQEMAYEQYF.

This clonotype was counted at least ten times. The chain recombines TRBV20-1 with TRBJ2-3, with a possible D match to TRBD2 (6 bases). Trimming took 3 bases from V and 0 from J, leaving 19 bases between them. The CDR3 spans 17 residues. Germline-derived CDR1 and CDR2 are DFQATT and SNEGSKA (reference sequence). CDR3 amino acids: CSASRDSRLSSTDTQYF. The CDR3 nucleotides are TGCAGTGCTAGCCGGGACTCTAGGCTCTCTAGCACAGATACGCAGTATTTT.

As DNA, the CDR3 is TGTGCCAGCAGTTCAGGGCGGGACTCCTACAATGAGCAGTTCTTC. Translation: CASSSGRDSYNEQFF. This chain connects TRBV6-6 to TRBJ2-1; D is possibly TRBD2 (6 bases). V shed 4 bases and J shed 0 bases, with 10 bases lying between them. The germline V gene has CDR1 MNHNY and CDR2 SVGAGI (reference sequence). The CDR3 runs to 15 residues.

The chain couples TRBV28 to TRBJ1-4, with TRBD1 as a possible D gene (5 bases). V was cut by 3 bases and J by 10 bases, with 30 bases left in between. There are 19 residues in the CDR3. Germline CDR1 is MDHEN and CDR2 is SYDVKM. The CDR3 DNA follows: TGTGCCAGCAGTTTTAGACAGCCTCTATCGCGTGTGGTGGGTGGAAAACTGTTTTTT. Translating gives CASSFRQPLSRVVGGKLFF.

A few counts support this clonotype. This chain uses TRBV5-1 with TRBJ2-7, with 11 nucleotides matching TRBD2. In germline, CDR1 is SGHRS, CDR2 YFSETQ. This CDR3 contains 16 residues. V lost 4 bases and J lost 6; bases outside the gene matches: 12. The CDR3: CASSSLPGLAASEQYF. DNA of the CDR3: TGCGCCAGCAGCAGCCTGCCGGGACTAGCGGCGAGCGAGCAGTACTTC.

The V call is TRBV20-1, the J call TRBJ2-1; TRBD2 matches 12 bases. The CDR3 length is 14 residues. After removal of 6 bases from V and 12 bases from J, the junction contained 12 bases not matched to a gene. CDR1 DFQATT and CDR2 SNEGSKA come from the germline V gene (reference sequence). CDR3: CSAGILTSGSRQFF. The CDR3 region has the DNA TGCAGTGCCGGTATCCTGACTAGCGGGAGCCGGCAGTTCTTC.

This chain uses TRBV11-2 with TRBJ2-7; no definite D call. The germline V and J ends were trimmed by 1 base and 1 base, with 5 bases remaining between them. Germline V gene data show CDR1 as SGHAT and CDR2 as FQNNGV. CDR3 size: 13 residues. This CDR3 reads CASSLGRSYEQYV. CDR3 nucleotide sequence: TGTGCCAGCAGCTTAGGCCGTTCCTACGAGCAGTACGTC.